This note documents a single T cell receptor (beta chain) sequence. The target antigen is unknown. V was clipped by 3 bases and J by 5 bases, with 19 bases between them. Looked up from germline, CDR1 is LNHNV and CDR2 is YYDKDF (reference sequence). This CDR3 has 16 amino acids. PCR was performed using 60 Vbeta and 13 Jbeta primers. This table comes from immunoSEQ multiplex PCR, and its TCRdb copy is limited to in-frame clones, with some not included. The sample shows more than 150,000 clones, 82% of them seen only once. The sample originates from a study of cytomegalovirus exposure and HLA in healthy donors. Background on the study: Findings of an earlier analysis included some 120 million unique TCR beta sequences from 190 million or so T cells. Among the approximately 400 genotyped donors, 65% to 90% were placed in the Caucasian-associated ancestry cluster. Regarding the study as a whole: A list of about 160 TCR beta chains associated with cytomegalovirus was given. 87-base-pair reads could not separate some V segments, including TRBV6-2 and TRBV6-3.

This clonotype originated in a man in his forties in good health and CMV-seronegative. Sequences were obtained from PBMCs. The genes are TRBV15 and TRBJ2-5; TRBD1 is a possible D gene (5 bases). The CDR3 DNA follows: TGTGCCACCAGCAGGGAATCTAGAAGGGGCTTGGAGACCCAGTACTTC. This codes for CATSRESRRGLETQYF.